This T cell receptor (beta chain) was identified in a study of metastatic and nonmetastatic thyroid tumors. Study-wide background: Both malignant and benign thyroid patients supplied peripheral blood and tumor or nodule tissue samples, across which the repertoires of these patients were then compared.

By its share, this clone is medium-sized. Antigen specificity is unknown. Before thyroid surgery, none of the patients had received any treatment. Per the study methods: A distant-metastasis classifier for papillary thyroid cancer was built using CDR3 differences across clinicopathological groups. TCRdb re-called clones via MiXCR from the PCR reads. The V and J calls follow TCRdb's processing rather than the paper's. The table records 8,500 to 13,000 clones, about 26% of them present only once. Findings of the study overall: Significantly higher TCR beta diversity was reportedly seen in malignant thyroid tumors than benign nodules, in blood and tumor.

Trimming pared 3 bases from V and 0 bases from J, leaving 6 bases between. Germline lookup yields CDR1 SGHTA and CDR2 FQGNSA. This CDR3 comprises 14 residues. The rearrangement links TRBV7-2 to TRBJ2-1; no reliable D call. Material: tumor tissue. This clonotype was sampled from a male donor with papillary thyroid cancer or a benign thyroid nodule (not recorded which). Some clones in this sample may be carry-over from other donors' samples. CDR3 loop: CASSLGSSYNEQFF. Here the CDR3 DNA reads TGTGCCAGCAGCTTGGGAAGCTCCTACAATGAGCAGTTCTTC.